The rows below give T cell receptor beta chains drawn from one sample of a study of cytomegalovirus exposure and HLA in healthy donors. Assay: immunoSEQ multiplex PCR; the TCRdb copy retains only in-frame clones and omits some. The data show about 140,000 clones, 60% to 80% seen once. Material for sequencing was PBMCs. The receptors were gathered from a woman between 45 and 65 years old in good health and CMV-seronegative. Each CDR3 is given with its conserved first and last residue. A D gene is named only where the DNA matches it firmly. Size is stated for part of the rows, as once, few or many counts, or as a class when the clone is expanded.

J gene,clone size,CDR3 length,V gene,D gene,CDR3 protein,CDR3 DNA
TRBJ2-2,-,16,TRBV15,-,CATSRDRTLNTGELFF,TGTGCCACCAGCAGAGATCGGACTCTGAACACCGGGGAGCTGTTTTTT
TRBJ2-7,few,14,TRBV7-2,TRBD2,CASSRTSGAYEQYF,TGTGCCAGCAGCCGGACTAGCGGGGCGTACGAGCAGTACTTC
TRBJ2-1,-,13,TRBV19,TRBD1,CASSRDSRNEQFF,TGTGCCAGTAGTCGGGACAGCCGCAATGAGCAGTTCTTC
TRBJ2-3,once,16,TRBV5-8,TRBD2,CASSRGRGIRTDTQYF,TGTGCCAGCAGCCGTGGGCGGGGGATTAGGACAGATACGCAGTATTTT
TRBJ2-7,-,15,TRBV11-2,TRBD2,CASSFRGGPSYEQYF,TGTGCCAGCAGCTTTCGCGGGGGGCCCTCCTACGAGCAGTACTTC
TRBJ1-4,few,13,TRBV19,-,CASNWAPNEKLFF,TGTGCCAGTAATTGGGCACCTAATGAAAAACTGTTTTTT
TRBJ2-7,-,14,TRBV11-2,TRBD1,CASSPQGGIYEQYF,TGTGCCAGCAGCCCCCAAGGGGGCATCTACGAGCAGTACTTC
TRBJ2-5,-,16,TRBV7-2,TRBD1,CASSPGQGAIPQTQYF,TGTGCCAGCAGCCCTGGACAGGGGGCTATCCCTCAGACCCAGTACTTC
TRBJ2-7,-,12,TRBV7-8,TRBD1,CASSGTAYEQYF,TGTGCCAGCAGTGGGACAGCCTACGAGCAGTACTTC
TRBJ2-7,-,14,TRBV7-6,-,CASSLRGTTYEQYF,TGTGCCAGCAGCTTAAGGGGGACCACCTACGAGCAGTACTTC
TRBJ1-2,-,16,TRBV4-1,-,CASSQGAGRTNYGYTF,TGCGCCAGCAGCCAAGGGGCTGGGAGGACAAACTATGGCTACACCTTC
TRBJ2-2,-,16,TRBV4-1,TRBD2,CASSQLAGMNTGELFF,TGCGCCAGCAGCCAACTAGCGGGGATGAACACCGGGGAGCTGTTTTTT
TRBJ1-2,-,14,TRBV7-8,TRBD1,CASSEGQAVYGYTF,TGTGCCAGCAGCGAAGGACAGGCCGTCTATGGCTACACCTTC
TRBJ2-7,once,13,TRBV6-6,-,CASSYTSSYEQYF,TGTGCCAGCAGTTACACGAGCTCCTACGAGCAGTACTTC
TRBJ2-5,-,15,TRBV5-1,TRBD1,CASSYGGQGQETQYF,TGCGCCAGCAGCTATGGGGGACAGGGCCAAGAGACCCAGTACTTC
TRBJ2-1,-,15,TRBV5-1,TRBD2,CASSLDLAGGREQFF,TGCGCCAGCAGCTTGGATCTAGCGGGGGGGCGAGAGCAGTTCTTC
TRBJ2-3,once,15,TRBV11-2,TRBD2,CASSARGGFADTQYF,TGTGCCAGCAGCGCGAGGGGAGGGTTTGCGGATACGCAGTATTTT
TRBJ2-5,-,12,TRBV15,-,CATSTSQETQYF,TGTGCCACCAGTACATCTCAAGAGACCCAGTACTTC
TRBJ2-2,-,14,TRBV6-1,TRBD2,CASCSPSGAGELFF,TGTGCCAGCTGCAGTCCTAGCGGGGCCGGGGAGCTGTTTTTT
TRBJ2-5,-,15,TRBV19,TRBD2,CASSPGTSGGETQYF,TGTGCCAGTAGTCCTGGGACTAGCGGGGGAGAGACCCAGTACTTC
TRBJ2-1,-,15,TRBV11-2,TRBD2,CASSLGAGTRNEQFF,TGTGCCAGCAGCTTAGGTGCCGGGACTAGAAATGAGCAGTTCTTC
TRBJ2-7,-,14,TRBV10-2,TRBD1,CASSTGGLSYEQYF,TGCGCCAGCAGTACAGGGGGCCTCTCCTACGAGCAGTACTTC
TRBJ2-3,-,14,TRBV25-1,-,CASKNDDSPGTQYF,TGTGCCAGCAAAAATGACGATAGCCCGGGTACGCAGTATTTT
TRBJ1-6,-,15,TRBV2,TRBD1,CASSVGTGDNSPLHF,TGTGCCAGCAGTGTTGGGACAGGCGACAATTCACCCCTCCACTTT
TRBJ2-7,-,15,TRBV7-8,TRBD1,CASSSLTGDLYEQYF,TGTGCCAGCAGCTCGTTGACAGGGGACCTCTACGAGCAGTACTTC
TRBJ2-3,few,13,TRBV2,TRBD2,CASSEAGRDTQYF,TGTGCCAGCAGTGAAGCCGGGAGGGATACGCAGTATTTT
TRBJ2-7,-,18,TRBV7-2,TRBD2,CASSLHISGRTNTYEQYF,TGTGCCAGCAGCTTACACATTAGCGGGAGGACCAATACCTACGAGCAGTACTTC
TRBJ1-5,-,15,TRBV27,-,CASSLIPGLRQPQHF,TGTGCCAGCAGTTTAATTCCAGGGCTGCGTCAGCCCCAGCATTTT
TRBJ1-1,-,11,TRBV7-9,-,CSSHRGLEAFF,TGTTCCAGCCACCGAGGGCTGGAAGCTTTCTTT
TRBJ2-2,-,16,TRBV19,TRBD2,CASTNTGTSGGWELFF,TGTGCCAGTACCAACACAGGGACTAGCGGGGGGTGGGAGCTGTTTTTT
TRBJ1-2,once,12,TRBV19,-,CATFGSPGGYTF,TGTGCCACCTTCGGGAGCCCGGGAGGCTACACCTTC
TRBJ2-5,-,12,TRBV29-1,-,CSVDLGRETQYF,TGCAGCGTTGACCTGGGCCGCGAGACCCAGTACTTC
TRBJ2-2,-,16,TRBV6-5,-,CASSYSGGLSTGELFF,TGTGCCAGCAGTTACTCGGGGGGGCTGAGCACCGGGGAGCTGTTTTTT
TRBJ1-1,-,14,TRBV14,-,CASSQDTMNTEAFF,TGTGCCAGCAGCCAAGACACTATGAACACTGAAGCTTTCTTT
TRBJ1-1,few,14,TRBV6-6,TRBD1,CASSYFIGQGEAFF,TGTGCCAGCAGTTACTTTATCGGACAGGGTGAAGCTTTCTTT
TRBJ1-2,-,13,TRBV18,-,CASSPEADYGYTF,TGTGCCAGCTCACCAGAGGCAGACTATGGCTACACCTTC
TRBJ1-1,-,16,TRBV7-2,TRBD1,CASSIFPQGEGTEAFF,TGTGCCAGCAGTATATTCCCACAGGGGGAGGGCACTGAAGCTTTCTTT
TRBJ2-7,-,16,TRBV5-1,TRBD1,CASSLSRTGTSYEQYF,TGCGCCAGCAGCCTGTCTAGGACAGGGACCTCCTACGAGCAGTACTTC
TRBJ1-2,once,15,TRBV7-8,TRBD1,CASSAGTVANYGYTF,TGTGCCAGCAGCGCGGGGACAGTAGCTAACTATGGCTACACCTTC
TRBJ1-1,once,14,TRBV6-6,-,CASNPGRMNTEAFF,TGTGCCTCGAATCCGGGTAGGATGAACACTGAAGCTTTCTTT